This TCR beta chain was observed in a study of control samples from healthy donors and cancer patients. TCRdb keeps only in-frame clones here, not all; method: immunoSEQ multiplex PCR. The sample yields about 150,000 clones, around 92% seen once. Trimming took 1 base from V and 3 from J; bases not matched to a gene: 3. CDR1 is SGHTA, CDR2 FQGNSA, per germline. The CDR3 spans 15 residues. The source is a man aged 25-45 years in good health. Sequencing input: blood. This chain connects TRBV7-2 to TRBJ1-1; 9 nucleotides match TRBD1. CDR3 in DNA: TGTGCCAGCAGCTTAGTTGGACAGGGGTACACTGAAGCTTTCTTT. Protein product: CASSLVGQGYTEAFF.